These 20 T cell receptor beta chains were sequenced from one sample in a study of T cell clonality in common variable immunodeficiency. The data were produced by immunoSEQ multiplex PCR, yet TCRdb's version contains in-frame clones alone and is incomplete. There are more than 30,000 clones in the sample, none observed a single time. Sequenced: peripheral blood mononuclear cells. Every receptor here comes from a person between 18 and 75 years old in good health.

This clone was seen at least ten times. The read is 3 residues too short to cover the CDR3 end, so that end is filled in from the germline J gene. The V and J genes are TRBV19 and TRBJ1-2, with D maybe TRBD1 (6 bases). Deletions cut 10 bases from V and 4 bases from J, with 16 bases between. Germline V gene data show CDR1 as LNHDA and CDR2 as SQIVND (reference sequence). There are 13 residues in the CDR3. CDR3 amino acids: CATTTGPAYGYTF. The CDR3 DNA, read in part, is TGTGCCACTACTACAGGGCCCGCCTATGGC.

This clone was recorded at least ten times. From the germline J gene comes the end of the CDR3, since the read stops 3 residues before it. This chain connects TRBV5-6 to TRBJ2-1, with D maybe TRBD2 (5 bases). The CDR3 spans 14 residues. Trimming removed 3 bases at V and 7 bases at J, with 14 bases between. Per the germline V gene, CDR1 is SGHDT and CDR2 is YYEEEE. CDR3: CASSSDSPGNEQFF. The CDR3 DNA, read in part, is TGTGCCAGCAGCTCGGACTCTCCTGGGAATGAG.

This clone was observed many times. The read terminates 3 residues before the CDR3 end, so the remaining end is supplied by the germline J gene. This chain uses TRBV29-1 with TRBJ1-2; 7 bases agree with TRBD1. CDR3 length: 13 residues. The V gene end was trimmed by 5 bases and the J gene end by 3 bases; junction bases not matched to a gene: 6. The germline V gene encodes CDR1 SQVTM and CDR2 ANQGSEA. CDR3 sequence: CSVSTGVYYGYTF. The covered CDR3 bases are TGCAGCGTTAGTACAGGGGTATACTATGGC.

This clone was seen ten or more times. The read falls 3 residues short of the CDR3 end, and the missing part is taken from the germline J gene. V and J are TRBV6-2 or TRBV6-3 and TRBJ2-4; 8 bases match TRBD1. This CDR3 is built from 14 residues. The trim removed 2 bases at V and 4 bases at J, leaving 1 base unmatched. The V gene's germline CDR1 is MNHEY and CDR2 SVGEGT. The CDR3 bases that were read are TGTGCCAGCAGTTACCGACAGGGGAAAAACATT. This gives the protein CASSYRQGKNI. The CDR3 as a whole reads CASSYRQGKNIQYF.

This clone is labeled medium-sized (0.01 to 0.1%). The CDR3 is CASSPDRAYGYTF. CDR3 bases read: TGTGCCAGCAGTCCCGACAGGGCCTATGGC. The chain combines TRBV9 with TRBJ1-2; 7 nucleotides match TRBD1. The DNA ends 3 residues before the CDR3 does, and the rest of the CDR3 is filled in from the germline J gene. The germline CDR1 and CDR2 sequences are SGDLS and YYNGEE. This CDR3 region has 13 residues. After removal of 5 bases from V and 4 bases from J, the junction contained 5 bases not matched to a gene.

Many counts were recorded for this clone. The read falls 3 residues short of the CDR3 end, and the missing part is taken from the germline J gene. The chain combines TRBV10-1 with TRBJ2-3, with TRBD2 identical over 8 bases. J was trimmed by 6 bases and V by 5 bases; bases with no gene match: 7. There are 14 residues in the CDR3. The germline V gene encodes CDR1 WNHNN and CDR2 SYGVQD (reference sequence). The CDR3: CASSPRGDYDTQYF. CDR3 DNA (partial): TGCGCCAGCAGTCCGCGGGGGGACTACGATACG.

This clone was seen ten or more times. Coverage ceases 3 residues before the CDR3 finishes, and the germline J gene fills in the end. This chain links TRBV20-1 with TRBJ2-4; TRBD2 matches 8 bases. This CDR3 is 15 amino acids long. Trimming at V came to 1 base and at J to 5 bases, leaving 7 bases not matched to a gene. Germline loops: CDR1 DFQATT, CDR2 SNEGSKA (reference sequence). The chain's CDR3 is CSARAPGTRENIQYF. CDR3 DNA (partial): TGCAGTGCTAGAGCGCCCGGGACTAGGGAAAACATT.

The sample holds a few counts of this clone. A read error may account for a junction end that differs from germline. The read ends 3 residues shy of where the CDR3 ends; the end is completed using the germline J gene. The sample carries other DNA sequences with the same CDR3. This chain links TRBV5-1 with TRBJ1-2; TRBD1 matches at 9 bases. Germline V lookup: CDR1 SGHRS, CDR2 YFSETQ. The CDR3 consists of 15 residues. CDR3 region: CASRTGDSSNYGYTF. The DNA read from the CDR3 is TGTGCCAGCAGGACAGGGGATTCGTCCAACTATGGC.

This clone was counted ten times or more. Partial CDR3 DNA: TGTGCCAGCAGGGAACAGGGGCTACTAAACTATGGC. This sequence encodes CASREQGLLNYG. The CDR3 in its entirety is CASREQGLLNYGYTF. V is TRBV6-2 or TRBV6-3 and J is TRBJ1-2; 7 positions agree with TRBD1. Read sequence stops 3 residues before the CDR3 end, and the germline J gene provides the missing end. The ends lost 6 bases at V and 2 bases at J; junction bases unmatched: 9. The germline CDR1 and CDR2 sequences are MNHEY and SVGEGT. CDR3 length equals 15 residues.

This clone occurred many times. From the germline J gene comes the end of the CDR3, since the read stops 3 residues before it. The chain uses TRBV5-1 and TRBJ1-2; D is undetermined. The V gene lost 0 bases and the J gene lost 7 bases, with 19 bases spanning the gap. Germline CDR1 SGHRS, CDR2 YFSETQ. There are 16 residues in the CDR3. The CDR3 region is CASSLAPPAGTGGYTF. The DNA read from the CDR3 is TGCGCCAGCAGCTTGGCCCCACCGGCAGGTACCGGTGGC. Looking up the rest from reference TRBV5-1 and TRBJ1-2 gives the full variable domain: KAGVTQTPRYLIKTRGQQVTLSCSPISGHRSVSWYQQTPGQGLQFLFEYFSETQRNKGNFPGRFSGRQFSNSRSEMNVSTLELGDSALYLCASSLAPPAGTGGYTFGSGTRLTVV.

This clone was recorded at least ten times. The read ends 3 residues before the CDR3 terminus; that terminus is restored from the germline J gene. V usage is TRBV12-3 or TRBV12-4 and J usage is TRBJ2-5, with 9 bases identical to TRBD1. Trimming took 5 bases from V and 5 from J; bases not matched to a gene: 6. This CDR3 region has 14 residues. The chain's CDR3 is CASSGQGIWETQYF. The sequenced part of the CDR3 DNA is TGTGCCAGCAGTGGACAGGGGATCTGGGAGACC.

In its sample, this clone was seen many times. A junction boundary mismatches the germline segment, possibly from a read error. The CDR3 end lies 3 residues beyond the end of the read and is filled in from the germline J gene. This rearrangement joins TRBV4-2 to TRBJ1-2; tentatively, D is TRBD1 (5 bases). From germline, CDR1 is LGHNA and CDR2 YNFKEQ. The CDR3 loop spans 15 amino acids. This CDR3 is CASSHPGPGNYGYTF. The CDR3 DNA, read in part, is TGCGCCAGCAGCCATCCTGGACCAGGGAACTATGGC.

At least ten counts were recorded for this clone. Sequencing ends 3 residues short of the CDR3 end; the germline J gene provides the rest. The chain links TRBV30 to TRBJ1-5; D is unresolved. The V end was cut by 1 base, the J end by 2 bases, with 6 bases between. CDR1 GTSNPN and CDR2 SVGIG come from the germline V gene (reference sequence). This CDR3 is 13 amino acids long. The covered CDR3 bases are TGTGCCTGGAGTGCTCAGGGCAATCAGCCC. Amino acid sequence: CAWSAQGNQP. The entire CDR3 protein reads CAWSAQGNQPQHF. The full variable domain, rest sourced from reference TRBV30 and TRBJ1-5, is SQTIHQWPATLVQPVGSPLSLECTVEGTSNPNLYWYRQAAGRGLQLLFYSVGIGQISSEVPQNLSASRPQDRQFILSSKKLLLSDSGFYLCAWSAQGNQPQHFGDGTRLSIL.

At least ten counts were recorded for this clone. From the germline J gene comes the end of the CDR3, since the read stops 3 residues before it. The gene calls are TRBV28 and TRBJ2-3; 10 positions agree with TRBD1. Looked up from germline, CDR1 is MDHEN and CDR2 is SYDVKM. This CDR3 is 15 amino acids long. Trimming removed 4 bases from V and 4 bases from J; junction bases left unmatched: 5. The CDR3 bases that were read are TGTGCCAGCAGTTCCCCGGGACAGGGGCCAGATACG. Translating it yields CASSSPGQGPDT. Given in full, the CDR3 is CASSSPGQGPDTQYF.

This clone was seen many times. Read coverage stops 3 residues before the CDR3 terminus; the germline J gene supplies the remainder. The chain joins TRBV20-1 to TRBJ2-3; tentatively, D is TRBD2 (6 bases). V was trimmed by 5 bases and J by 4 bases, leaving 19 bases between them. CDR1 and CDR2 from the germline V gene are DFQATT and SNEGSKA (reference sequence). The CDR3 runs to 15 residues. The CDR3 DNA, read in part, is TGCAGTGCTTTGACCGGGACTTCTGGGGCAGATACG. It specifies CSALTGTSGADT. The entire CDR3 is CSALTGTSGADTQYF.

This clone occurred many times. Read coverage stops 3 residues before the CDR3 terminus; the germline J gene supplies the remainder. The V call is TRBV7-9, the J call TRBJ2-6; D might be TRBD1 (5 bases). Trimming took off 11 bases at V and 4 bases at J, with 15 bases between the two ends. The CDR3 sequence is 14 residues long. Germline V CDR1 and CDR2: SEHNR, FQNEAQ (reference sequence). CDR3 DNA (partial): TGTGCCTCCATTCCCAGGGTAGGGGCCAACGTC. As protein: CASIPRVGANV. The whole CDR3 sequence is CASIPRVGANVLTF.

This clone was counted at least ten times. The read stops 3 residues short of the end of the CDR3; the missing end is completed from the germline J gene. The chain uses TRBV7-2 and TRBJ1-1, with 7 bases fitting TRBD1. Germline-derived CDR1 and CDR2 are SGHTA and FQGNSA. The CDR3 has 13 residues. Trimming removed 4 bases from V and 3 bases from J; junction bases left unmatched: 2. CDR3 DNA, as far as it was read: TGTGCCAGCAGCTGGACAGGATACACTGAA. This translates into CASSWTGYTE. The CDR3 reads in full as CASSWTGYTEAFF.

This clone was recorded many times. The read terminates 3 residues before the CDR3 end, so the remaining end is supplied by the germline J gene. The genes are TRBV15 and TRBJ2-7, with 12 bases fitting TRBD2. V trimming: 1 base; J trimming: 3 bases; junction bases outside the gene matches: 1. The CDR3 has 15 amino acids. Germline CDR1 LNHNV, CDR2 YYDKDF (reference sequence). The CDR3 sequence: CATSRGLAGVYEQYF. The DNA read from the CDR3 is TGTGCCACCAGCAGAGGACTAGCGGGAGTCTACGAG.

This clone was seen repeatedly, ten times or more. Read data end 3 residues before the CDR3 end; the end is taken from the germline J gene. The rearrangement uses TRBV6-2 or TRBV6-3 and TRBJ2-7; 10 nucleotides match TRBD1. The V gene end was trimmed by 2 bases and the J gene end by 4 bases; junction bases not matched to a gene: 11. Germline V gene sequence: CDR1 MNHEY, CDR2 SVGEGT. The CDR3 is made up of 17 amino acids. CDR3 in amino acids: CASSYLGTGAESYEQYF. The CDR3 DNA, read in part, is TGTGCCAGCAGTTACCTTGGGACAGGGGCCGAATCGTACGAG.

This clone was detected ten times or more. Coverage ceases 3 residues before the CDR3 finishes, and the germline J gene fills in the end. The chain has TRBV18 and TRBJ2-3; 10 bases align to TRBD2. Trimming cost V 6 bases and J 7 bases; bases outside gene matches: 10. Germline V gene lookup returns CDR1 KGHSH and CDR2 LQKENI. This CDR3 spans 15 amino acids. CDR3 DNA (partial): TGTGCCAGCTCGCAGACTAGCGGGTGGGAAAATACG. Translated, it gives CASSQTSGWENT. The complete CDR3 protein is CASSQTSGWENTQYF.